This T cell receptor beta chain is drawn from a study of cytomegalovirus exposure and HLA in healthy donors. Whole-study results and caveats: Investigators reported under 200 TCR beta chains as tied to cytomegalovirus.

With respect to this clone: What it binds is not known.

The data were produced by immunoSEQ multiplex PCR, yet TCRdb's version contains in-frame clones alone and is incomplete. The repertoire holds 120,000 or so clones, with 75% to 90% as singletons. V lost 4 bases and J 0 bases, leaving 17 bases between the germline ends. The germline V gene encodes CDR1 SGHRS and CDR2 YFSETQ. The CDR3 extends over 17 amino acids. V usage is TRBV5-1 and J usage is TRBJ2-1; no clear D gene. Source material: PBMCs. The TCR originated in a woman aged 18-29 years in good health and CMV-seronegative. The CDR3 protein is CASSVNIRRSSYNEQFF. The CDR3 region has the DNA TGCGCCAGCAGCGTGAACATCCGTCGGAGCTCCTACAATGAGCAGTTCTTC.